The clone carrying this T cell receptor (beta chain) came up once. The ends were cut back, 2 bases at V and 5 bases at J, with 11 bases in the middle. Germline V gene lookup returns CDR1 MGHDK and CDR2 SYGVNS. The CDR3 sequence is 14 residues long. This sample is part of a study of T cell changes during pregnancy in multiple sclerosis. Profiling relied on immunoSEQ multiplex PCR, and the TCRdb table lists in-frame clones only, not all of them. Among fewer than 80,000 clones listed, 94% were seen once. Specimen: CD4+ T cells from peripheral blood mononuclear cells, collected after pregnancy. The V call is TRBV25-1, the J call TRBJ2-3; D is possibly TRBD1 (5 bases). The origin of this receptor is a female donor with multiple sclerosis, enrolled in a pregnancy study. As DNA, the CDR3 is TGTGCCAGCAGTGAACGGCCTAGGGGAGATACGCAGTATTTT. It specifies CASSERPRGDTQYF.